The T cell receptor beta chain under discussion was sequenced for a study of blood T cell repertoires in COVID-19. The V and J ends lost 10 bases and 10 bases respectively, with 25 bases between them. From germline, CDR1 is ENHRY and CDR2 SYGVKD. This CDR3 has 14 residues. Profiled with immunoSEQ multiplex PCR; TCRdb holds only in-frame clones, not every one. The sample shows some 150,000 clones, around 89% of them seen only once. The clonotype comes from a man aged 60 to 69 with active or convalescent COVID-19. The chain combines TRBV10-3 with TRBJ1-2, with a weak D call TRBD1 (6 bases). Sequenced material: peripheral blood. CDR3 loop: CATSPTGTKRIYTF. The CDR3 nucleotides are TGTGCCACCTCCCCTACCGGGACAAAACGTATCTACACCTTC.